The 3 T cell receptor beta chains below were found in one sample sequenced in a study of T cells in women clearing cervical HPV infection. TCRdb's copy holds only in-frame clones and misses some; the assay was immunoSEQ multiplex PCR. Its table lists roughly 40,000 clones. The material sequenced was blood buffy coat. Source of these receptors: a woman between 18 and 75 years old with a cervical HPV16 infection that either progressed to CIN3+ or cleared (not recorded which).

A note on this clone: The read is 3 residues too short to cover the CDR3 end, so that end is filled in from the germline J gene. The V call is TRBV19, the J call TRBJ2-5; 15 bases line up with TRBD2. Germline V CDR1 and CDR2: LNHDA, SQIVND (reference sequence). CDR3 length equals 17 residues. The V segment lost 4 bases and the J segment 4 bases; nucleotides outside the gene matches: 7. The CDR3 loop is CASSKGLAGGRAETQYF. The CDR3 bases that were read are TGTGCCAGTAGTAAGGGACTAGCGGGAGGCCGTGCAGAGACC.

Regarding this clone: The missing CDR3 end, 3 residues past where the read stops, is filled in from the germline J gene. The J gene is TRBJ2-2, the V gene TRBV19; TRBD1 aligns across 9 bases. This CDR3 has 14 residues. Per germline, CDR1 LNHDA and CDR2 SQIVND (reference sequence). CDR3 sequence reads: CASSVTGGREKLFF. The sequenced part of the CDR3 DNA is TGTGCCAGTAGTGTGACAGGGGGTAGAGAAAAG.

The CDR3 here is CASSLAGLEYEQYF. The covered CDR3 bases are TGCGCCAGCAGCTTGGCGGGACTAGAGTACGAG. The chain links TRBV5-1 to TRBJ2-7; 8 bases align to TRBD2. The read halts 3 residues ahead of the CDR3 end, with the missing end drawn from the germline J gene. V gave up 0 bases and J gave up 4 bases; unmatched junction bases: 3. The CDR3 is 14 amino acids. The germline V gene encodes CDR1 SGHRS and CDR2 YFSETQ.